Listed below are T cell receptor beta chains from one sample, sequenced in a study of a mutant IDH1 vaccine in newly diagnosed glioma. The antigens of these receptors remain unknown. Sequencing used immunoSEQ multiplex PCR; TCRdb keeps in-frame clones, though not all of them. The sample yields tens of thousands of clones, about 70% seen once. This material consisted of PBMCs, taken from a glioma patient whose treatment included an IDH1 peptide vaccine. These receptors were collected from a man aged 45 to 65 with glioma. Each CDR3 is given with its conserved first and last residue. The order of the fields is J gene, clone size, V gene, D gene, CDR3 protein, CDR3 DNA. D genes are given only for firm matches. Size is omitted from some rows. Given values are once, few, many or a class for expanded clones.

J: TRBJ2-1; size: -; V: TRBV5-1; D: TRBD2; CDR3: CASSLIPGLAQGNEQFF; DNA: TGCGCCAGCAGCTTAATACCCGGACTAGCGCAGGGCAATGAGCAGTTCTTC
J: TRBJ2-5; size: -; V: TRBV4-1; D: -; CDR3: CASSQERAETQYF; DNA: TGCGCCAGCAGCCAAGAACGTGCGGAGACCCAGTACTTC
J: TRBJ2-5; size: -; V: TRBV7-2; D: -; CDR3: CASSLGWFGETQYF; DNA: TGTGCCAGCAGCTTAGGGTGGTTTGGAGAGACCCAGTACTTC
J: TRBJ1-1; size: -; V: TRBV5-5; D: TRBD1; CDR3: CASTPQTGGNTEAFF; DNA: TGTGCCAGCACCCCCCAGACAGGGGGGAACACTGAAGCTTTCTTT
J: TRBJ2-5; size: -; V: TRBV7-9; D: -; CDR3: CASSEGNRLQETQYF; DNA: TGTGCCAGCAGCGAGGGGAACAGACTTCAAGAGACCCAGTACTTC
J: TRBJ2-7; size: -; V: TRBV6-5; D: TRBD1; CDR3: CASSRTGVEQYF; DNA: TGTGCCAGCAGCCGAACAGGGGTGGAGCAGTACTTC
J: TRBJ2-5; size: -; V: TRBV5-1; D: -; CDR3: CASSESPAQETQYF; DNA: TGCGCCAGCAGTGAGAGCCCCGCACAAGAGACCCAGTACTTC
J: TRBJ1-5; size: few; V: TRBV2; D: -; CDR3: CASSEGGIRNQPQHF; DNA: TGTGCCAGCAGTGAGGGGGGAATTCGCAATCAGCCCCAGCATTTT
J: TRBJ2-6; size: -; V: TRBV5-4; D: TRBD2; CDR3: CASSRIAGESSGANVLTF; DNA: TGTGCCAGCAGCCGCATAGCGGGAGAGAGCTCTGGGGCCAACGTCCTGACTTTC
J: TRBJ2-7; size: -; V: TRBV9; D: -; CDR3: CASSAGDTRHSYEQYF; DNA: TGTGCCAGCAGCGCCGGGGACACGAGACATTCCTACGAGCAGTACTTC
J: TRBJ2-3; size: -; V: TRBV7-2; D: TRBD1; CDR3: CASAGDRGGSRQYF; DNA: TGTGCCAGCGCCGGTGACAGGGGTGGAAGTAGGCAGTATTTT
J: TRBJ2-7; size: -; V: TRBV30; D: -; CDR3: CAWSPSGSVWYF; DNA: TGTGCCTGGAGCCCCTCCGGATCAGTCTGGTACTTC
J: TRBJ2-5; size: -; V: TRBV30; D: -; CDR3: CAWTMNQETQYF; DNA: TGTGCCTGGACCATGAACCAAGAGACCCAGTACTTC
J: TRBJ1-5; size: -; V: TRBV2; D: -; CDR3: CASRGYNQPQHF; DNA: TGTGCCAGCAGGGGTTACAATCAGCCCCAGCATTTT
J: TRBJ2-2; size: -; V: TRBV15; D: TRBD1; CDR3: CATSRTGGIAGELFF; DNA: TGTGCCACCAGCAGAACAGGGGGGATCGCCGGGGAGCTGTTTTTT
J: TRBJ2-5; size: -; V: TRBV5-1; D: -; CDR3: CASRPQGPRETQYF; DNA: TGCGCCAGCAGACCCCAGGGCCCCCGAGAGACCCAGTACTTC
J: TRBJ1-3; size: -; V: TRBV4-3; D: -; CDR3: CASSQDKQTGNTIYF; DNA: TGCGCCAGCAGCCAAGATAAGCAGACTGGAAACACCATATATTTT
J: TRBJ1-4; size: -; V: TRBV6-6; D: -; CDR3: CASSYSAREKLFF; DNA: TGTGCCAGCAGTTACTCCGCGAGGGAAAAACTGTTTTTT
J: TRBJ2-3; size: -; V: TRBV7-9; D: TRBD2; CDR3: CASSSGGASTDTQYF; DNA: TGTGCCAGCAGCTCGGGGGGGGCTAGCACAGATACGCAGTATTTT
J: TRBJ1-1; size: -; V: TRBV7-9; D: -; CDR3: CASSFQENTEAFF; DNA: TGTGCCAGCAGCTTTCAGGAGAACACTGAAGCTTTCTTT
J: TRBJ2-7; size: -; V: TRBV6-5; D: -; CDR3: CASSYSIKGISYEQYF; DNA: TGTGCCAGCAGTTACTCGATTAAGGGTATCTCCTACGAGCAGTACTTC
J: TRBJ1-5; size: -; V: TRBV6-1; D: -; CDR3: CASSDPIAGEQPQHF; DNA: TGTGCCAGCAGTGATCCAATTGCCGGGGAACAGCCCCAGCATTTT
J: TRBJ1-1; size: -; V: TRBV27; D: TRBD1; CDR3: CASSLSPPTGGFVTEAFF; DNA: TGTGCCAGCAGTTTGTCGCCGCCAACAGGGGGCTTTGTCACTGAAGCTTTCTTT
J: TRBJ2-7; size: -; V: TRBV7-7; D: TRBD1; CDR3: CASSLSPGRGHEQYF; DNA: TGTGCCAGCAGCTTATCCCCCGGCAGGGGGCACGAGCAGTACTTC
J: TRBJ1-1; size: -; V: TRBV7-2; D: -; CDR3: CASSFWAGGNAEAFF; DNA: TGTGCCAGCAGCTTCTGGGCTGGCGGGAACGCTGAAGCTTTCTTT
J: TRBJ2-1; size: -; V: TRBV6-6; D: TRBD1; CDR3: CASARQGPDEQFF; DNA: TGTGCCAGCGCGCGACAGGGACCCGATGAGCAGTTCTTC
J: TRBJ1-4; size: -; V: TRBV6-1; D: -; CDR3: CASSEAGGSELFF; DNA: TGTGCCAGCAGTGAAGCGGGCGGGTCCGAACTGTTTTTT
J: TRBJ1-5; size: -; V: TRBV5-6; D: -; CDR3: CASSLPSGPQHF; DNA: TGTGCCAGCAGCTTGCCCTCGGGGCCCCAGCATTTT
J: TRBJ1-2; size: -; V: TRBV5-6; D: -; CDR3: CASSLGGQGHYGYTF; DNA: TGTGCCAGCAGCTTGGGGGGCCAGGGGCACTATGGCTACACCTTC
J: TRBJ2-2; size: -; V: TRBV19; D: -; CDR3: CASSTSTTGELFF; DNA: TGTGCCAGTAGTACTTCAACCACCGGGGAGCTGTTTTTT